This T cell receptor beta chain was documented in a study of T cells after yellow fever vaccination. At the level of the study: When fractions had low cell numbers, they were prepared with SMART-Seq v4 Ultra Low Input. Whole-study findings and limits: Relatively few clonotypes were ones that appeared in both CD4 and CD8 compartments. Detected again after the booster were most primary-vaccination clones, at approximately 95% CD4 and approximately 85% CD8.

This clonotype was detected ten times or more. What it binds is not known. This CDR3 is 14 amino acids long. CDR1 is SGHDN, CDR2 FVKESK, per germline. The ends were cut back, 5 bases at V and 4 bases at J, with 11 bases in the middle. TCR cDNA, made by 5'RACE template switching, carried an added universal primer site and UMIs. TCRdb ran MiXCR on the 5' RACE reads and lists one entry per CDR3 protein. The sample includes roughly 110,000 distinct CDR3 sequences, under 9% of them seen just once. Here the sequenced sample was CD8+ T cells sorted from PBMCs, taken 45 days after the yellow fever booster vaccination. The clonotype comes from a man aged 30 to 45 who received the YFV17D yellow fever vaccine. The V gene is TRBV14, the J gene TRBJ1-4; weak D call: TRBD1 (5 bases). In DNA form, the CDR3 reads TGTGCCAGCAGCGACCAGGGTTATAATGAAAAACTGTTTTTT. It translates to CASSDQGYNEKLFF.